The 8 T cell receptor beta chains reported below all come from one sample, sequenced in a study of cytotoxic CD8 clonotypes in ibrutinib-treated CLL (dated by TCRdb to the early 2020s). In light of the paper, this sample's time point label describes: roughly 12 months on ibrutinib. To prepare the library, the immunoSEQ multiplex PCR assay was applied. TCRdb's version of the immuneACCESS table is confined to in-frame rearrangements and falls short of the full clone set. An unresolved V gene accounts for under half of the shortfall where checked; the remainder is of unknown origin. Within this sample are around 26,000 clones, with 55% to 75% of them counted one time only. The ten largest clonotypes hold 40% to 50% of the sample. Sequencing was performed on PBMCs, taken after 12 months of ibrutinib treatment. The receptors stem from a human donor with chronic lymphocytic leukemia.

This clone was counted between two and nine times. This chain connects TRBV7-9 to TRBJ2-6; D is ambiguous. The V end lost 7 bases, the J end lost 3 bases, and 7 bases lay between the germline ends. Germline V CDR1 and CDR2: SEHNR, FQNEAQ (reference sequence). The CDR3 is 13 amino acids. The CDR3 here is CASNRVGANVLTF. The CDR3 DNA sequence: TGTGCCAGCAATCGGGTTGGGGCCAACGTCCTGACTTTC.

The CDR3 loop reads CASSLMGPEAFF. CDR3 nucleotide sequence: TGTGCCAGCAGCTTAATGGGCCCTGAAGCTTTCTTT. The chain links TRBV7-9 to TRBJ1-1, with no clear D. The germline gives CDR1 SEHNR, CDR2 FQNEAQ (reference sequence). CDR3 length equals 12 residues. Deletions cut 2 bases from V and 6 bases from J, with 7 bases between.

V gene TRBV28 combines with J gene TRBJ2-3; TRBD1 matches 7 bases. From germline, CDR1 is MDHEN and CDR2 SYDVKM. The CDR3 loop spans 14 amino acids. Trimming removed 5 bases from V and 3 bases from J; junction bases left unmatched: 5. The CDR3 sequence: CASSPQGETDTQYF. Written as DNA, the CDR3 is TGTGCCAGCAGTCCCCAGGGGGAAACAGATACGCAGTATTTT. The complete variable domain, with remaining parts taken from reference TRBV28 and TRBJ2-3, reads DVKVTQSSRYLVKRTGEKVFLECVQDMDHENMFWYRQDPGLGLRLIYFSYDVKMKEKGDIPEGYSVSREKKERFSLILESASTNQTSMYLCASSPQGETDTQYFGPGTRLTVL.

This chain joins TRBV28 and TRBJ2-6; TRBD1 agrees at 8 bases. J was trimmed by 1 base and V by 9 bases; bases with no gene match: 8. Per germline, CDR1 MDHEN and CDR2 SYDVKM. CDR3 length equals 16 residues. The CDR3 DNA is TGTGCCAGTCAGGCAGGGGGCGCATCTGGGGCCAACGTCCTGACTTTC. This translates into CASQAGGASGANVLTF.

The table lists this clone with a few counts. The chain carries TRBV15 and TRBJ1-6; 10 bases line up with TRBD1. Trimming cost V 3 bases and J 9 bases; bases outside gene matches: 8. Germline V gives CDR1 LNHNV, CDR2 YYDKDF (reference sequence). There are 16 residues in the CDR3. CDR3 residues: CATSRVGGQGSSPLHF. For the CDR3, the DNA is TGTGCCACCAGCAGGGTCGGGGGACAGGGGTCTTCACCCCTCCACTTT.

V and J are TRBV7-6 and TRBJ1-1; D is uncertain. The CDR3 sequence is 12 residues long. Trimming shortened V by 2 bases and J by 5 bases, and 6 bases separated the two germline ends. The V gene's germline CDR1 is SGHVS and CDR2 FNYEAQ. In DNA, the CDR3 is TGTGCCAGCAGCTTAAGGGATACTGAAGCTTTCTTT. Translating it yields CASSLRDTEAFF. Full variable domain (missing parts from reference TRBV7-6 and TRBJ1-1): GAGVSQSPRYKVTKRGQDVALRCDPISGHVSLYWYRQALGQGPEFLTYFNYEAQQDKSGLPNDRFSAERPEGSISTLTIQRTEQRDSAMYRCASSLRDTEAFFGQGTRLTVV.

This chain links TRBV5-1 with TRBJ2-5; 8 positions match TRBD1. There are 13 residues in the CDR3. The ends lost 3 bases at V and 4 bases at J; junction bases unmatched: 2. The germline V gene has CDR1 SGHRS and CDR2 YFSETQ. Written as DNA, the CDR3 is TGCGCCAGCAGCTCCGGGACAGGAGAGACCCAGTACTTC. This encodes CASSSGTGETQYF.

The chain carries TRBV5-4 and TRBJ2-5, with 13 bases identical to TRBD2. V dropped 4 bases and J dropped 7; count of bases not matched to a gene: 13. CDR1 and CDR2 from the germline V gene are SGHNT and YYREEE (reference sequence). The CDR3 contains 17 residues. In DNA form, the CDR3 reads TGTGCCAGCAGCCCCGGGACTAGCGGGGCCCTGGGTTGGACCCAGTACTTC. It yields the protein CASSPGTSGALGWTQYF.